A selection of T cell receptor beta chains follows, all from one sample in a study of response to subunit inactivated influenza vaccine. TCRdb processed the RT-PCR reads anew with MiXCR; each CDR3 protein has one entry. This sample has approximately 500,000 distinct CDR3 sequences, with about an eighth found just once. Sequences were derived from PBMCs from blood, sampled roughly 46 days after vaccination. These TCRs come from a man aged 50-59 years who received an inactivated influenza vaccine. The CDR3 runs from the conserved cysteine through the conserved F or W. D genes are given only for firm matches. Size tells how often a clone was seen (once, few, many) or the class of an expanded clone, and some rows leave it out.

>TRBD2|few|TRBV12-3/TRBV12-4|TRBJ2-7
TGTGCCAGCAGTTTATTCCCCATATCGGGGGGTGCCTACGAGCAGTACTTC
CASSLFPISGGAYEQYF
>-|many|TRBV29-1|TRBJ2-1
TGCAGCGTTTATTGGGAAATGGACTACAATGAGCAGTTCTTC
CSVYWEMDYNEQFF
>TRBD1|-|TRBV27|TRBJ2-7
TGTGCCAGCACTACCCGGGACAGGTCCTACGAGCAGTACTTC
CASTTRDRSYEQYF
>-|-|TRBV3-1|TRBJ2-7
TGTGCCAGCAGCCGTGACGAGCAGTACTTC
CASSRDEQYF
>TRBD2|few|TRBV12-3/TRBV12-4|TRBJ2-3
TGTGCCAGCAGCCTCACTAGCGGGGGTTTTCAAGATACGCAGTATTTT
CASSLTSGGFQDTQYF
>-|few|TRBV7-2|TRBJ2-1
TGTGCCAGCAGCTTAAACCCCTCTCGGGTTGGGCAGTTCTTC
CASSLNPSRVGQFF
>TRBD1|-|TRBV5-1|TRBJ2-5
TGCGCCAGAATCCCGACTAGGACAGGGCAAGAGACCCAGTACTTC
CARIPTRTGQETQYF
>-|-|TRBV28|TRBJ2-3
TGTGCCAGCAGTGCTGCAGGGGGGGATACGCAGTATTTT
CASSAAGGDTQYF
>-|few|TRBV20-1|TRBJ1-5
TGCAGTGCTAGAGATGGGGCAGGGAATCAGCCCCAGCATTTT
CSARDGAGNQPQHF
>-|-|TRBV10-3|TRBJ1-1
TGTGCCATCAAATCAGGGGTGAAGAACACTGAAGCTTTCTTT
CAIKSGVKNTEAFF
>-|-|TRBV28|TRBJ1-3
TGTGCCAGCAGTTCCCTTGCGGGGATAAGGAACACCATATATTTT
CASSSLAGIRNTIYF
>TRBD1|few|TRBV5-6|TRBJ2-5
TGTGCCAGCAGCTCCACCGGGACAGGAATCACTGAGACCCAGTACTTC
CASSSTGTGITETQYF
>TRBD2|few|TRBV20-1|TRBJ2-3
TGCAGTGCTAAGGGACTAGCGGGGAAAATCAGCACAGATACGCAGTATTTT
CSAKGLAGKISTDTQYF
>-|few|TRBV29-1|TRBJ2-1
TGCAGCGTTGATAGAGAAAGTTCAGGGTTCATGGATGAGCAGTTCTTC
CSVDRESSGFMDEQFF
>-|-|TRBV3-1|TRBJ2-7
TGTGCCAGCAGCGCGACGGGAGTTGGTCACAACGAGCAGTACTTC
CASSATGVGHNEQYF
>-|-|TRBV20-1|TRBJ2-7
TGCAGTGCTAGAGGGAGTCAGGTTTCCTACGAGCAGTACTTC
CSARGSQVSYEQYF
>-|few|TRBV18|TRBJ1-1
TGTGCCAGCTCACCGATGTACAACACTGAAGCTTTCTTT
CASSPMYNTEAFF
>-|many|TRBV5-1|TRBJ2-6
TGCGCCAGCAGCTTCACAGCTAGCTCTGGGGCCAACGTCCTGACTTTC
CASSFTASSGANVLTF
>-|-|TRBV4-3|TRBJ2-1
TGCGCCAGCAGCCAAGATTATGCGAGGGAGCAGTTCTTC
CASSQDYAREQFF
>TRBD1|many|TRBV5-1|TRBJ2-3
TGCGCCAGCAGCCACGGACAGGGCTCAGATACGCAGTATTTT
CASSHGQGSDTQYF
>-|few|TRBV12-3/TRBV12-4|TRBJ1-5
TGTGCCAGCAGTTTAGGCAAGAACGTTCAGCCCCAGCATTTT
CASSLGKNVQPQHF
>TRBD1|-|TRBV7-9|TRBJ2-7
TGTGCCAGCAGCTTAGGGACAGGCGAACTCTCCTACGAGCAGTACTTC
CASSLGTGELSYEQYF
>TRBD1|-|TRBV5-1|TRBJ2-5
TGCGCCAGCAGCTTAGGGACAGGCCTCATGCAGATAGAGACCCAGTACTTC
CASSLGTGLMQIETQYF
>TRBD2|many|TRBV25-1|TRBJ2-3
TGTGCCAGCAGTGTGGGGAGGGCCGCGGCAGATACGCAGTATTTT
CASSVGRAAADTQYF
>-|few|TRBV20-1|TRBJ2-7
TGCAGTGCTAGTCAGCCGATCGTCTACGAGCAGTACTTC
CSASQPIVYEQYF
>TRBD2|-|TRBV11-2|TRBJ2-1
TGTGCCAGCAGCGGGGCAATGGGCGGGGGGATCCCCTACAATGAGCAGTTCTTC
CASSGAMGGGIPYNEQFF
>TRBD2|many|TRBV10-3|TRBJ2-5
TGTGCCATCAGTGACAGCGGGAGGGTCGAGACCCAGTACTTC
CAISDSGRVETQYF
>-|few|TRBV20-1|TRBJ2-5
TGCAGTGCTAGAGAGGACAAGAAAATGGGAGAGACCCAGTACTTC
CSAREDKKMGETQYF
>-|few|TRBV20-1|TRBJ2-1
TGCAGTGCTAGACCCACCGCATACGGGAGTTCCTACAATGAGCAGTTCTTC
CSARPTAYGSSYNEQFF
>-|few|TRBV7-2|TRBJ2-3
TGTGCCAGCAGGTCACAGGGATACACAGATACGCAGTATTTT
CASRSQGYTDTQYF
>-|-|TRBV6-6|TRBJ1-1
TGTGCCAGCAGTTACCTTGACAGGGAAGCTTTCTTT
CASSYLDREAFF
>TRBD1|few|TRBV18|TRBJ2-5
TGTGCCAGCTCAACCGGACAGGAACTCTCCGAGACCCAGTACTTC
CASSTGQELSETQYF
>TRBD2|many|TRBV5-1|TRBJ2-1
TGCGCCAGCAGCTTGGTGCGGGAGGGCCGTGGAAATGAGCAGTTCTTC
CASSLVREGRGNEQFF
>TRBD1|few|TRBV12-3/TRBV12-4|TRBJ2-1
TGTGCCAGCAGTCCCATGGGACAGGGTACTTTCGAGCGGGTCTACAATGAGCAGTTCTTC
CASSPMGQGTFERVYNEQFF
>-|many|TRBV5-1|TRBJ2-3
TGCGCCAGCAGCTTGGGGACAGTGGGCCTCACAGATACGCAGTATTTT
CASSLGTVGLTDTQYF
>TRBD2|few|TRBV5-1|TRBJ2-2
TGCGCCAGCAGCTCAACTAGCGCTGGCACCGGGGAGCTGTTTTTT
CASSSTSAGTGELFF
>TRBD1|-|TRBV29-1|TRBJ2-3
TGCAGCGTTGCCCGGGACAGAGCAACTAGCACAGATACGCAGTATTTT
CSVARDRATSTDTQYF
>TRBD1|few|TRBV20-1|TRBJ2-7
TGCAGTGCTTCCGGGACAGGGGGTCCCTACGAGCAGTACTTC
CSASGTGGPYEQYF